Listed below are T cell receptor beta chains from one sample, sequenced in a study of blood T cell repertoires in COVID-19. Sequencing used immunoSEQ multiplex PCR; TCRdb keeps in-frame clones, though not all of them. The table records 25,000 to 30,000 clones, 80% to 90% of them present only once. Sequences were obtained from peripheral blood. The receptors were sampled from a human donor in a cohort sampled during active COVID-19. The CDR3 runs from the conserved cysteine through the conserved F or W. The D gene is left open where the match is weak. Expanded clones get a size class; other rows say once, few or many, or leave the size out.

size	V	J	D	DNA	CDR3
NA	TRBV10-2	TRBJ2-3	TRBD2	TGCGCCAGCAGTGAGTCACGGACTAGCGGGGGGGCAGATACGCAGTATTTT	CASSESRTSGGADTQYF
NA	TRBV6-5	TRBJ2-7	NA	TGTGCCAGCAGTTACGGTCAGGGGCGGGGGTACGAGCAGTACTTC	CASSYGQGRGYEQYF
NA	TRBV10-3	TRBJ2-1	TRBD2	TGTGCCATCAGTGAGACTAGCGGGGGGCAGAATGAGCAGTTCTTC	CAISETSGGQNEQFF
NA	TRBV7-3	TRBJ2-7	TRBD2	TGTGCCAGCAGCTTCCCTGGACTAGCGGGGGGGAAAGTAAACTACGAGCAGTACTTC	CASSFPGLAGGKVNYEQYF
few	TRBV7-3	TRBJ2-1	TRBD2	TGTGCCAGCAGCTTAAGCTCTAGCGGAAATGAGCAGTTCTTC	CASSLSSSGNEQFF
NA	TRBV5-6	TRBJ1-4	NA	TGTGCCAGCAGCTCACGATACGACAGTCAGGGTGAAAAACTGTTTTTT	CASSSRYDSQGEKLFF
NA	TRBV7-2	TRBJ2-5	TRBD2	TGTGCCAGCAGCTTAGCGCAATCCCCGGGGGGAAAGACCCAGTACTTC	CASSLAQSPGGKTQYF
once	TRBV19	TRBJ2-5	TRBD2	TGTGCCAGTAGTATTTTCGGGGGGCAAGAGACCCAGTACTTC	CASSIFGGQETQYF
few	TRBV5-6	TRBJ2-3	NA	TGTGCCAGCAGGTTCCGTTTCGGGGATACGCAGTATTTT	CASRFRFGDTQYF
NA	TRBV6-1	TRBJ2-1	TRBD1	TGTGCCAGCAGTGAGGGGTCAGGGGGCGGATCTGGGTCCTACAATGAGCAGTTCTTC	CASSEGSGGGSGSYNEQFF
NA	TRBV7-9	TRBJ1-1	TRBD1	TGTGCCAGCAGCTCGCCACGGGACAGAGAAGCTTTCTTT	CASSSPRDREAFF
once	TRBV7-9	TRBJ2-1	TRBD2	TGTGCCAGCAGCTTACTAGCGGGGGTCGATTATGGTGAGCAGTTCTTC	CASSLLAGVDYGEQFF
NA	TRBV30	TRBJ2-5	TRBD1	TGTGCCTGGAGTTTGACAGGGGGACGGGAGACCCAGTACTTC	CAWSLTGGRETQYF
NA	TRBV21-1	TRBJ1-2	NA	TGTGCCAGGAAGGGCACGGGGACTAACTATGGCTACACCTTC	CARKGTGTNYGYTF
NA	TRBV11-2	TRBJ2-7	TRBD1	TGTGCCAGCAGCTCCCCTCTCGACAGGGGGCCTAGTGAGCAGTACTTC	CASSSPLDRGPSEQYF
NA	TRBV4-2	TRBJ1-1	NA	TGTGCCAGCAGCCAAGTGGTACAGGGCACTGAAGCTTTCTTT	CASSQVVQGTEAFF
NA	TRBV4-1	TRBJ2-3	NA	TGCGCCAGCAGCCAAGGGGCCGTAGATACGCAGTATTTT	CASSQGAVDTQYF
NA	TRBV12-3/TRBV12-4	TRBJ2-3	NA	TGTGCCAGCAGTTTAGTTCGTTATAGTACGCAGTATTTT	CASSLVRYSTQYF
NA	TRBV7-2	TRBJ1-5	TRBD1	TGTGCCAGCAGCTTAGGGACAGGGGGTATGTCCCAGCATTTT	CASSLGTGGMSQHF
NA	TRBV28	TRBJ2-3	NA	TGTGCCAGCAGTTCGGGACAACTCACAGATACGCAGTATTTT	CASSSGQLTDTQYF
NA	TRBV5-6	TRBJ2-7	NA	TGTGCCAGCAGCCGTCCAGGGGGGTCCTACGAGCAGTACTTC	CASSRPGGSYEQYF
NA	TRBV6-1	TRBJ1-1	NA	TGTGCCAGCAGTGAAAGGCAGACTATGAACACTGAAGCTTTCTTT	CASSERQTMNTEAFF
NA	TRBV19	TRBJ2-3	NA	TGTGCCAGTAGTCCTTGGACTGGTTCCACAGATACGCAGTATTTT	CASSPWTGSTDTQYF
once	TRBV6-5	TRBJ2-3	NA	TGTGCCAGCAGGGAGACAGGAAATACGCAGTATTTT	CASRETGNTQYF
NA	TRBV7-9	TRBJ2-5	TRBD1	TGTGCCAGCAGCTTAATGACAGGGCAAGAGACCCAGTACTTC	CASSLMTGQETQYF
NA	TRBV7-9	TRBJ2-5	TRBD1	TGTGCCAGCAGCTACACGCCAGGGGGCGGAGAGACCCAGTACTTC	CASSYTPGGGETQYF
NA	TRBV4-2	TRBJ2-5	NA	TGTGCCAGCAGCCAAGCTGCGGGGAAAGAGACCCAGTACTTC	CASSQAAGKETQYF
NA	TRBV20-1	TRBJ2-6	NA	TGCAGTGCTAGTAGCCCTTCTGGGGCCAACGTCCTGACTTTC	CSASSPSGANVLTF
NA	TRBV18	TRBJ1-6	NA	TGTGCCAGCTCACTGGGGGCGGCGGATAATTCACCCCTCCACTTT	CASSLGAADNSPLHF
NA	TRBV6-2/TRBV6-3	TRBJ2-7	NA	TGTGCCAGCAGTTACTCGAGGCCCAGGGCCGAGCAGTACTTC	CASSYSRPRAEQYF
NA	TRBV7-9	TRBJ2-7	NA	TGTGCCAGCAGCGCGGGACAGCTCTCCTACGAGCAGTACTTC	CASSAGQLSYEQYF
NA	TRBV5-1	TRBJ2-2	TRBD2	TGCGCCAGCAGCCTCGGGGGGGGGACCGGGGAGCTGTTTTTT	CASSLGGGTGELFF
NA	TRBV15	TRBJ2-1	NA	TGTGCCACCAGCAGAGATCGCAGGGGTTCCTACAATGAGCAGTTCTTC	CATSRDRRGSYNEQFF
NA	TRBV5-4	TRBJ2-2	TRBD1	TGTGCCAGCAGCCTAAGGGACAGGTCCACCGGGGAGCTGTTTTTT	CASSLRDRSTGELFF
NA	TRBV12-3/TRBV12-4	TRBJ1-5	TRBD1	TGTGCCAGCAGTGACAGGGTTACTCAGCCCCAGCATTTT	CASSDRVTQPQHF
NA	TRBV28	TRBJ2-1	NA	TGTGCCAGCAGCCTCACCCGGTTGCAGTTCTTC	CASSLTRLQFF
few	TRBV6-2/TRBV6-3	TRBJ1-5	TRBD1	TGTGCCAGCAGTTTGGGACAGGGGGCTAGCAATCAGCCCCAGCATTTT	CASSLGQGASNQPQHF
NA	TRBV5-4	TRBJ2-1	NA	TGTGCCAGCAGCCCGCCCCCTGGCGCGGGCAATGAGCAGTTCTTC	CASSPPPGAGNEQFF
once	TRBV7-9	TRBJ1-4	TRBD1	TGTGCCAGCAGCCCCGGGACAGGGGGCACTGAAAAACTGTTTTTT	CASSPGTGGTEKLFF
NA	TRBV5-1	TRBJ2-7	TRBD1	TGCGCCAGCAGCACGGACAGGGGGTCCGACGAGCAGTACTTC	CASSTDRGSDEQYF
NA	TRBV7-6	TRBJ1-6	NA	TGTGCCAGCAGCTTACAGGGTGGAAATAATTCACCCCTCCACTTT	CASSLQGGNNSPLHF
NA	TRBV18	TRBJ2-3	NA	TGTGCCAGCTCACCGGGAGCCGGCCCGGGCACAGATACGCAGTATTTT	CASSPGAGPGTDTQYF
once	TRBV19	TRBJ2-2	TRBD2	TGTGCCAGTAGAACCGGGACTACCAACACCGGGGAGCTGTTTTTT	CASRTGTTNTGELFF
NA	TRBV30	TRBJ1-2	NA	TGTGCCTGGAGTGTGAGGCAGGGTGCTAACTATGGCTACACCTTC	CAWSVRQGANYGYTF
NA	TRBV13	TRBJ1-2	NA	TGTGCCAGCAGCTTAGGGGGGAGAGCCTATGGCTACACCTTC	CASSLGGRAYGYTF
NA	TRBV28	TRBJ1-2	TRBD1	TGTGCCAGCAGTTCCGGACAGGGGGCGAATCGTGGCTACACCTTC	CASSSGQGANRGYTF
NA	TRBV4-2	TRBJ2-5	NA	TGTGCCAGCAGCCAAGATCGGGCAGGGGAAGAGACCCAGTACTTC	CASSQDRAGEETQYF
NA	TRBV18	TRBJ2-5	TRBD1	TGTGCCAGCTCACTGGACAGGCACGAGACCCAGTACTTC	CASSLDRHETQYF
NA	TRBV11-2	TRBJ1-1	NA	TGTGCCAGCAGCTTAGTCCCCAGGACTGAAGCTTTCTTT	CASSLVPRTEAFF
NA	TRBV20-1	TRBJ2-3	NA	TGCAGTGAGGCGGATGGAGATACGCAGTATTTT	CSEADGDTQYF
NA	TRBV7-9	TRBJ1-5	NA	TGTGCCAGCACCCTAGGGGGCAATCAGCCCCAGCATTTT	CASTLGGNQPQHF
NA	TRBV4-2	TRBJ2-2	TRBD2	TGTGCCAGCAGCCAAGATCTAGGCGGGGGGGCCGGGGAGCTGTTTTTT	CASSQDLGGGAGELFF
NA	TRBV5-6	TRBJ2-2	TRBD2	TGTGCCAGCAGCCCTAGTGGGCCGGGGGGGAACACCGGGGAGCTGTTTTTT	CASSPSGPGGNTGELFF
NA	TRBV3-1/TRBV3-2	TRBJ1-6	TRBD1	TGTGCCAGCAGCCCCAAGGACAGGATTAGCTCCTATAATTCACCCCTCCACTTT	CASSPKDRISSYNSPLHF
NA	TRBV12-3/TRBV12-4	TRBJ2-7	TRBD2	TGTGCCAGCAGTTATCGCGGGGGGCAGCAGTACTTC	CASSYRGGQQYF
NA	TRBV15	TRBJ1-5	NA	TGTGCCACCAGCAGAGCCCCCGGGGGGCGGGAGCCCCAGCATTTT	CATSRAPGGREPQHF